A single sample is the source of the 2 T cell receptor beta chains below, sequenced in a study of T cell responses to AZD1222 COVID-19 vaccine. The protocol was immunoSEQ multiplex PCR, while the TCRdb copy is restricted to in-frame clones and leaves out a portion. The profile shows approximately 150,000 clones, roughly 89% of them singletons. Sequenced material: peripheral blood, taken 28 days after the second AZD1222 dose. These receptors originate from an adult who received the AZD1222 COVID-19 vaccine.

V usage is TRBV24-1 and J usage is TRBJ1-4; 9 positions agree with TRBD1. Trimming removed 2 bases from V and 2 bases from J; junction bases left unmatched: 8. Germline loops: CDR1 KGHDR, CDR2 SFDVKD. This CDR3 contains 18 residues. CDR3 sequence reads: CATSDCRQGEATNEKLFF. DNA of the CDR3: TGTGCCACCAGTGATTGCCGACAGGGGGAAGCCACTAATGAAAAACTGTTTTTT.

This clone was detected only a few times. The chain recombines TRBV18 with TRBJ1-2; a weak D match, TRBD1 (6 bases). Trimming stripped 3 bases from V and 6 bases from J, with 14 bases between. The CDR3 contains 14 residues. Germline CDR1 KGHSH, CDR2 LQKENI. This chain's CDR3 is CASSPRQDLNGYTF. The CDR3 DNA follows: TGTGCCAGCTCACCGCGACAGGACCTTAATGGCTACACCTTC.